A single sample gave rise to the 18 T cell receptor beta chains below, sequenced in a study of T cells in Graves' hyperthyroidism and ophthalmopathy. RNA transcripts were the template for amplifying TCR beta CDR3 regions. Using the HTBI primer set, a first-round RT-PCR was run on the TCR CDR3. TCRdb itself ran the multiplex PCR reads through MiXCR, one entry per CDR3 protein. The table lists a few hundred thousand distinct CDR3 sequences, 46% of them singletons. Sequencing used peripheral blood or thyroid tissue (not recorded which). The receptors shown here come from an adult woman with Graves' disease, either hyperthyroidism or ophthalmopathy (not recorded which).

This clonotype appeared once. V gene TRBV20-1 combines with J gene TRBJ2-2; D is unresolved. V was pared by 4 bases and J by 8 bases, with 17 bases between. The CDR3 has 14 residues. Germline V lookup: CDR1 DFQATT, CDR2 SNEGSKA (reference sequence). CDR3 region: CSATSQLRNGELFF. DNA of the CDR3: TGCAGTGCTACCTCCCAGTTACGGAATGGGGAGCTGTTTTTT.

This chain uses TRBV7-6 with TRBJ2-7, with TRBD2 as a possible D gene (5 bases). Trimming left V 5 bases short and J 3 bases short, with 17 bases between. This CDR3 comprises 15 residues. Germline V gene data show CDR1 as SGHVS and CDR2 as FNYEAQ. CDR3 residues: CASSHSAGGYYEQYF. In nucleotides, the CDR3 is TGTGCCAGCAGCCACTCCGCCGGCGGGTACTACGAGCAGTACTTC.

Ten or more counts support this clonotype. The chain is built from TRBV7-9 and TRBJ2-5; D is uncertain. The CDR3 is 14 amino acids. Germline V lookup: CDR1 SEHNR, CDR2 FQNEAQ (reference sequence). Trimming removed 3 bases from V and 2 bases from J, with 10 bases in between. The CDR3 sequence is CASSLMTRQETQYF. CDR3 DNA sequence: TGTGCCAGCAGCTTGATGACCAGGCAAGAGACCCAGTACTTC.

This clonotype is judged medium-sized. V gene TRBV10-3 combines with J gene TRBJ1-2, with a weak D call TRBD1 (5 bases). Germline loops: CDR1 ENHRY, CDR2 SYGVKD. The V gene lost 3 bases and the J gene lost 8 bases, with 10 bases spanning the gap. This CDR3 spans 12 amino acids. CDR3 sequence reads: CAISERGEGYTF. The CDR3 DNA is TGTGCCATCAGTGAAAGGGGAGAAGGCTACACCTTC.

On this clonotype itself: One end of the junction fails to match germline, which may point to a read error. The rearrangement joins TRBV2 to TRBJ2-7, with 11 bases aligning to TRBD1. CDR3 length: 17 residues. In germline, CDR1 is SNHLY, CDR2 FYNNEI. Here the CDR3 reads CASSEDVPGTGGTRQHF. The DNA of the CDR3 is TGTGCCAGCAGTGAAGATGTCCCCGGGACAGGGGGTACGAGGCAGCACTTC.

The V call is TRBV20-1, the J call TRBJ1-1; 7 bases are a match to TRBD1. There are 16 residues in the CDR3. CDR1 and CDR2 (germline): DFQATT, SNEGSKA (reference sequence). J lost 1 base, V lost 4 bases, and 12 bases had no gene match. Here the CDR3 reads CSATAPGQLSNTEAFF. The CDR3 region has the DNA TGCAGTGCTACCGCCCCGGGACAGCTCTCGAACACTGAAGCTTTCTTT.

This clonotype was counted ten times or more. The chain joins TRBV7-9 to TRBJ1-2; D is ambiguous. V lost 3 bases and J lost 8, with 10 bases in between. This CDR3 has 12 residues. Looked up from germline, CDR1 is SEHNR and CDR2 is FQNEAQ (reference sequence). This chain's CDR3 is CASSLSLGGYTF. CDR3 sequence (DNA): TGTGCCAGCAGCTTGAGTCTAGGGGGCTACACCTTC. Based on the CDR3 plus reference TRBV7-9 and TRBJ1-2, the full variable domain is DTGVSQNPRHKITKRGQNVTFRCDPISEHNRLYWYRQTLGQGPEFLTYFQNEAQLEKSRLLSDRFSAERPKGSFSTLEIQRTEQGDSAMYLCASSLSLGGYTFGSGTRLTVV.

V and J are TRBV7-9 and TRBJ1-4; D unclear. Germline CDR1 SEHNR, CDR2 FQNEAQ (reference sequence). Trimming shortened V by 8 bases and J by 11 bases, and 18 bases separated the two germline ends. CDR3 length equals 13 residues. As DNA, the CDR3 is TGTGCCAGCTGCCCCGGCGGGCGCGGGAAACTGTTTTTT. It yields the protein CASCPGGRGKLFF. The whole variable domain, remainder taken from reference TRBV7-9 and TRBJ1-4, is DTGVSQNPRHKITKRGQNVTFRCDPISEHNRLYWYRQTLGQGPEFLTYFQNEAQLEKSRLLSDRFSAERPKGSFSTLEIQRTEQGDSAMYLCASCPGGRGKLFFGSGTQLSVL.

This clonotype was counted at least ten times. DNA for the CDR3: TGTGCCAGCACGGGACAGGGTTTGGAGACCCAGTACTTC. Its translation is CASTGQGLETQYF. The V and J genes are TRBV2 and TRBJ2-5, with TRBD1 matching 9 bases. V shed 7 bases and J 5 bases; nucleotides not matched to a gene: 5. The CDR3 is made up of 13 amino acids. Germline CDR1 reads SNHLY; CDR2 reads FYNNEI.

The J gene is TRBJ2-3, the V gene TRBV4-3; 8 positions match TRBD2. J gave up 8 bases and V 0 bases, and 1 base lay outside the gene matches. The CDR3 length is 13 residues. Looked up from germline, CDR1 is LGHNA and CDR2 is YSLEER. In DNA form, the CDR3 reads TGCGCCAGCAGCCAAGAAGCGGGAGCTACGCAGTATTTT. This gives the protein CASSQEAGATQYF.

This clonotype came up many times. The CDR3 protein is CATSDSTPGNTEAFF. For the CDR3, the DNA is TGTGCCACCAGTGATTCAACACCGGGGAACACTGAAGCTTTCTTT. The V call is TRBV24-1, the J call TRBJ1-1; D is unresolved. Germline lookup yields CDR1 KGHDR and CDR2 SFDVKD. The length of the CDR3 is 15 residues. The germline V and J ends were trimmed by 2 bases and 1 base, with 10 bases remaining between them.

The CDR3 nucleotides are TGTGCCAGCAGCCCCCCTTCGGGGAGCACAGATACGCAGTATTTT. This codes for CASSPPSGSTDTQYF. This chain links TRBV7-9 with TRBJ2-3, with a possible D match to TRBD2 (5 bases). The length of the CDR3 is 15 residues. Trimming took 5 bases from V and 0 from J, leaving 12 bases between them. CDR1 is SEHNR and CDR2 is FQNEAQ in the germline V gene (reference sequence).

The CDR3 bases are TGTGCCAGCAGCAGGACAGGGGGGAGCAATCAGCCCCAGCATTTT. Its translation is CASSRTGGSNQPQHF. The genes are TRBV7-9 and TRBJ1-5; 10 bases fit TRBD1. Trimming removed 5 bases from V and 1 base from J; junction bases left unmatched: 2. Germline lookup yields CDR1 SEHNR and CDR2 FQNEAQ (reference sequence). The CDR3 length is 15 residues.

This clonotype was recorded at least ten times. The V and J genes are TRBV29-1 and TRBJ2-6; D might be TRBD1 or TRBD2, each matching 5 bases. The CDR3 is 13 amino acids. V dropped 7 bases and J dropped 4 bases, with 11 bases sitting between them. The germline CDR1 and CDR2 sequences are SQVTM and ANQGSEA. The CDR3, as DNA: TGCAGCGCTGCAGGGAGCGGGGCCAACGTCCTGACTTTC. Its translation is CSAAGSGANVLTF.

As regards this clonotype: Mismatch with germline at one junction end may stem from a read error. The chain joins TRBV4-1 to TRBJ1-1, with no clear D. CDR3 length: 14 residues. Germline V gene sequence: CDR1 MGHRA, CDR2 YSYEKL. CDR3 coding DNA: TGTGCCAGCAGCCAAGATGGAAACGGGTCTGAAGCTTTCTTT. The encoded protein is CASSQDGNGSEAFF.

This clonotype was observed a handful of times. This rearrangement joins TRBV12-3 or TRBV12-4 to TRBJ1-1, with D possibly being TRBD1 (6 bases). Deletions cut 10 bases from V and 1 base from J, with 10 bases between. The CDR3 totals 12 residues. The CDR3 region has the DNA TGTGCCACCTACAGGGAGAACACTGAAGCTTTCTTT. It encodes CATYRENTEAFF.

This clonotype occurred a few times. A read error is likely, as this CDR3 ends without the conserved phenylalanine or tryptophan. No DNA is shown, since the ends of the CDR3 on it are uncertain; the CDR3 is the one TCRdb lists. This chain connects TRBV27 to TRBJ1-4. CDR1 is MNHEY, CDR2 SMNVEV, per germline (reference sequence). The CDR3 is made up of 8 amino acids, end residues included. CDR3: CASSDLSS.

This clonotype was counted many times. In this CDR3 the conserved last residue, phenylalanine or tryptophan, is missing, so a read error is likely. Because the CDR3's place on the DNA is in doubt, the DNA is left out and the CDR3 is given as listed by TCRdb. The V gene is TRBV5-6, the J gene TRBJ1-3; TRBD1 is the table's D call, not checked against the DNA. Germline V gives CDR1 SGHDT, CDR2 YYEEEE. Ends included, the CDR3 has 10 residues. CDR3 residues: CASSLQGRLA.